These T cell receptor beta chains were read from a single sample in a study of T cells expressing NK-cell markers. TCRdb reanalyzed the 5' RACE reads and collapses them to one entry per CDR3 protein, without DNA. The ten top clones account for approximately 3.5%, within a sample of about 540,000 distinct CDR3 sequences. Sequencing was done on a sample of blood T cells: a sorted CD56 or NKG2C T cell subset, CD4+ or CD8+ T cells, or bulk PBMC T cells (not recorded which). The receptor set was obtained from a man aged 18 to 29 in good health. Each CDR3 is given with its conserved first and last residue.

v_gene	j_gene	CDR3aa
TRBV5-4	TRBJ2-7	CASSSRGSGEQYF
TRBV28	TRBJ2-7	CASSETGTRIDEQYF
TRBV12-3/TRBV12-4	TRBJ2-7	CASRLSGEQYF
TRBV5-1	TRBJ2-1	CASSPPVRGNNEQFF
TRBV27	TRBJ1-4	CASSWGPRGEKLFF
TRBV5-1	TRBJ2-1	CASRSTGGEQFF
TRBV6-1	TRBJ1-6	CASTTGLNSPLHF
TRBV7-3	TRBJ2-6	CASSRLSGAGANVLTF
TRBV20-1	TRBJ2-5	CSAPYVSQGAQYF
TRBV20-1	TRBJ1-6	CSARDPGTGDSPLHF
TRBV29-1	TRBJ2-5	CSVEGGMAKETQYF
TRBV10-3	TRBJ1-5	CAISEGQGLQPQHF
TRBV5-5	TRBJ2-1	CASSIGGRGYNEQFF
TRBV18	TRBJ2-4	CASSPDPVQAKNIQYF
TRBV4-3	TRBJ2-5	CASSQEMEGTQYF
TRBV5-1	TRBJ2-1	CASSLDALWFF
TRBV7-9	TRBJ1-1	CASSLGHPGTNTEAFF
TRBV2	TRBJ2-7	CASSVEAGGYF
TRBV9	TRBJ1-2	CASSVAADRAGYGYTF
TRBV20-1	TRBJ2-3	CSARDLPGSGGTSTDTQYF
TRBV18	TRBJ1-5	CASSPGANQPQHF
TRBV7-2	TRBJ2-7	CASSWPGQGFYEQYF
TRBV7-2	TRBJ2-3	CASSLGTSRDTQYF
TRBV27	TRBJ2-5	CASSPPGLPEETQYF
TRBV5-4	TRBJ2-6	CASSLAISGANVLTF
TRBV20-1	TRBJ2-3	CSPKWADTQYF
TRBV29-1	TRBJ2-7	CSVGLVAGQYF
TRBV18	TRBJ2-2	CASSPSRNTGELFF
TRBV3-1	TRBJ2-3	CASSLGQRADTQYF
TRBV20-1	TRBJ2-3	CSVLRRGTDTQYF
TRBV5-5	TRBJ2-1	CASSLFTGNEQFF
TRBV20-1	TRBJ2-5	CSASPGRVGETQYF
TRBV2	TRBJ2-3	CASTGRTGRTDTQYF
TRBV11-1	TRBJ1-2	CASSQIGGGTGGVDYGYTF
TRBV7-2	TRBJ2-3	CASNVQGGTDTQYF
TRBV29-1	TRBJ2-3	CSAGFQSTDTQYF
TRBV9	TRBJ2-3	CASSVGEGQLTDTQYF
TRBV15	TRBJ2-4	CATSRDSTSWDIQYF
TRBV12-3/TRBV12-4	TRBJ2-5	CASLSSSVGAQYF
TRBV12-3/TRBV12-4	TRBJ2-2	CASRPHTGLAGAGTGELFF
TRBV28	TRBJ1-5	CASSPGELTAQHF
TRBV5-1	TRBJ1-1	CASSFPTGEAFF
TRBV5-1	TRBJ2-2	CASSRSGTSAGELFF
TRBV30	TRBJ2-1	CAYQQRLEQFF
TRBV5-6	TRBJ2-5	CASVRTGYGETQYF
TRBV12-3/TRBV12-4	TRBJ1-2	CASSGEGSNYGYTF
TRBV12-3/TRBV12-4	TRBJ2-1	CASSPQTGPLSYNEQFF
TRBV10-3	TRBJ2-5	CATLGLETQYF
TRBV20-1	TRBJ2-7	CSPVSGRGTYEQYF
TRBV5-1	TRBJ1-4	CASSTGRKGMSEKLFF
TRBV29-1	TRBJ2-4	CSVSGMENIQYF
TRBV11-2	TRBJ1-3	CASSSLYADESGNTIYF
TRBV5-1	TRBJ2-7	CASSWGRRGNPYEQYF
TRBV18	TRBJ2-7	CASSTRQGTYEQYF
TRBV27	TRBJ2-3	CASSEREGWDTQYF
TRBV18	TRBJ1-4	CASSPKPSTNEKLFF